These 23 T cell receptor beta chains were all obtained from the same sample, sequenced in a study of CD8 T cells in Susac syndrome. Reverse transcription of 0.5 to 1 ug RNA was carried out with random hexamers. TCRdb reprocessed the immunoSEQ multiplex PCR reads via MiXCR and lists one record per CDR3 protein. Here the sample spans about 76,000 distinct CDR3 sequences, approximately 95% being singletons. Material: CD8+ T cells from PBMCs. The receptors derive from a human donor with Susac syndrome.

This rearrangement joins TRBV29-1 to TRBJ2-3; D remains unclear. The V gene lost 6 bases and the J gene lost 4 bases, with 20 bases spanning the gap. Germline V lookup: CDR1 SQVTM, CDR2 ANQGSEA. The CDR3 loop spans 15 amino acids. The CDR3 loop reads CSVSGLSPFPDTQYF. CDR3 coding DNA: TGCAGCGTATCAGGTTTAAGCCCCTTTCCAGATACGCAGTATTTT.

This clonotype has only one observation. The rearrangement links TRBV19 to TRBJ2-3, with 8 bases aligning to TRBD2. Germline trimming cut 6 bases from V and 0 bases from J; bases unmatched to any gene: 11. Germline assignment: CDR1 LNHDA and CDR2 SQIVND (reference sequence). There are 17 residues in the CDR3. In DNA form, the CDR3 reads TGTGCCAGTAGGGGAGCGGGAGTTCGTCTGAGCACAGATACGCAGTATTTT. Translation: CASRGAGVRLSTDTQYF.

V gene TRBV12-3 or TRBV12-4 combines with J gene TRBJ2-7; 8 bases line up with TRBD2. V gave up 4 bases and J gave up 6 bases; unmatched junction bases: 14. The CDR3 consists of 16 residues. The CDR3 DNA follows: TGTGCCAGCAGTTCCCGCAGAGCGGGAGTCCCGGGCGAGCAGTACTTC. It yields the protein CASSSRRAGVPGEQYF.

V is TRBV7-9 and J is TRBJ1-2, with 7 positions matching TRBD1. The ends lost 5 bases at V and 4 bases at J; junction bases unmatched: 4. This CDR3 comprises 13 residues. Looked up from germline, CDR1 is SEHNR and CDR2 is FQNEAQ (reference sequence). CDR3 nucleotides: TGTGCCAGCAGCCGACAGGGAGGCTATGGCTACACCTTC. This translates into CASSRQGGYGYTF.

This clonotype is a singleton in its sample. V is TRBV24-1 and J is TRBJ1-2, with D hard to call. CDR1 and CDR2 from the germline V gene are KGHDR and SFDVKD. V lost 1 base, J lost 7 bases, and 6 bases lay in between. CDR3 length equals 12 residues. Written as DNA, the CDR3 is TGTGCCACCAGTGATTTCCTCGGTGGCTACACCTTC. This translates into CATSDFLGGYTF.

The chain recombines TRBV27 with TRBJ2-1; 8 nucleotides line up with TRBD1. The CDR3 contains 15 residues. Germline values: CDR1 MNHEY, CDR2 SMNVEV (reference sequence). J gave up 9 bases and V 8 bases, and 15 bases lay outside the gene matches. For the CDR3, the DNA is TGTGCCAGCGGGGGGACAGGAATACTCATCGGTGAGCAGTTCTTC. It yields the protein CASGGTGILIGEQFF.

The rearrangement joins TRBV19 to TRBJ2-7; no clear D gene. This CDR3 is built from 13 residues. CDR1 and CDR2 from the germline V gene are LNHDA and SQIVND (reference sequence). The V gene lost 4 bases and the J gene lost 4 bases, with 11 bases spanning the gap. The CDR3 reads CASSTSDGYEQYF. The CDR3, as DNA: TGTGCCAGTAGTACCTCGGACGGTTACGAGCAGTACTTC.

V and J are TRBV9 and TRBJ2-1, with D unclear. This CDR3 is 14 amino acids long. CDR1 SGDLS and CDR2 YYNGEE come from the germline V gene. Trimming shortened V by 3 bases and J by 3 bases, and 10 bases separated the two germline ends. Written as DNA, the CDR3 is TGTGCCAGCAGCGGAAACTTTAACTACAATGAGCAGTTCTTC. Amino acids: CASSGNFNYNEQFF.

The gene calls are TRBV5-1 and TRBJ2-5, with TRBD2 identical over 10 bases. The germline CDR1 and CDR2 sequences are SGHRS and YFSETQ. V lost 6 bases, J lost 6 bases, and 8 bases stayed unmatched. The CDR3 covers 14 residues. For the CDR3, the DNA is TGCGCCAGCACCCCTAGCGGGGGATATAAGACCCAGTACTTC. It codes for CASTPSGGYKTQYF.

Here the CDR3 DNA reads TGTGCCAGCAGCGGATTCCGGGACAGGCCCTCCAATGAGCAGTTCTTC. Translating gives CASSGFRDRPSNEQFF. The V gene is TRBV9, the J gene TRBJ2-1, with TRBD1 identical over 8 bases. From germline, CDR1 is SGDLS and CDR2 YYNGEE. CDR3 length: 16 amino acids. The V segment lost 3 bases and the J segment 6 bases; nucleotides outside the gene matches: 11.

This rearrangement joins TRBV20-1 to TRBJ1-2; 7 positions match TRBD1. Germline CDR1 DFQATT, CDR2 SNEGSKA (reference sequence). The CDR3 loop spans 14 amino acids. V gave up 0 bases and J gave up 7 bases; unmatched junction bases: 8. The DNA for the CDR3 is TGCAGTGCTAGAGATGTAACAGGGGAAGGTGGCTACACCTTC. Its protein product is CSARDVTGEGGYTF.

This chain links TRBV20-1 with TRBJ1-6; D gene uncertain. With 2 bases removed from V and 0 bases from J, the gap between germline ends came to 14 bases. Germline CDR1 and CDR2: DFQATT and SNEGSKA (reference sequence). This CDR3 spans 17 amino acids. Here the CDR3 reads CSARTVLMSSYNSPLHF. The CDR3 DNA follows: TGCAGTGCTAGAACTGTCTTGATGAGCTCCTATAATTCACCCCTCCACTTT.

The J gene is TRBJ2-1, the V gene TRBV7-2, with D unclear. Trimming took off 4 bases at V and 5 bases at J, with 18 bases between the two ends. The CDR3 is 16 amino acids. Germline V CDR1 and CDR2: SGHTA, FQGNSA. The CDR3 nucleotides are TGTGCCAGCAGCTCGCCACCGAGACTGGGGAACAATGAGCAGTTCTTC. It is translated as CASSSPPRLGNNEQFF.

The V call is TRBV19, the J call TRBJ1-5, with 8 bases identical to TRBD1. Germline values: CDR1 LNHDA, CDR2 SQIVND (reference sequence). There are 16 residues in the CDR3. Unmatched junction bases numbered 3, after V lost 2 bases and J lost 0 bases. The DNA for the CDR3 is TGTGCCAGTAGTATAACAGGGGGGGTTAGCAATCAGCCCCAGCATTTT. Translating gives CASSITGGVSNQPQHF.

This sequence joins TRBV24-1 and TRBJ2-1; 7 bases are shared with TRBD2. Germline V gene lookup returns CDR1 KGHDR and CDR2 SFDVKD. CDR3 length equals 15 residues. The V gene end was trimmed by 4 bases and the J gene end by 4 bases; junction bases not matched to a gene: 6. The CDR3 coding sequence is TGTGCCACCAGTGAGTTAGCGGGTACTTACAATGAGCAGTTCTTC. Its protein is CATSELAGTYNEQFF.

V gene TRBV6-5 combines with J gene TRBJ2-2; D possibly corresponds to TRBD1 (5 bases). CDR1 is MNHEY and CDR2 is SVGAGI in the germline V gene. V dropped 2 bases and J dropped 4 bases, with 8 bases sitting between them. The CDR3 is 14 amino acids. CDR3 DNA: TGTGCCAGCAGTTACGGACACCCCACCGGGGAGCTGTTTTTT. This translates into CASSYGHPTGELFF.

The chain has TRBV11-2 and TRBJ2-1; no firm D call. Deletions cut 2 bases from V and 6 bases from J, with 8 bases between. Germline loops: CDR1 SGHAT, CDR2 FQNNGV. The CDR3 extends over 13 amino acids. CDR3 amino acids: CASSLLKRNEQFF. CDR3 in DNA: TGTGCCAGCAGCTTACTGAAGCGCAATGAGCAGTTCTTC.

The genes are TRBV30 and TRBJ2-7, with 7 nucleotides matching TRBD2. The CDR3 runs 13 residues. V shed 8 bases and J 5 bases; nucleotides not matched to a gene: 12. CDR1 and CDR2 (germline): GTSNPN, SVGIG (reference sequence). The CDR3 here is CAGEGLRSHEQYF. The CDR3 DNA is TGTGCCGGGGAGGGGCTGCGGAGCCACGAGCAGTACTTC. Based on the CDR3 plus reference TRBV30 and TRBJ2-7, the full variable domain is SQTIHQWPATLVQPVGSPLSLECTVEGTSNPNLYWYRQAAGRGLQLLFYSVGIGQISSEVPQNLSASRPQDRQFILSSKKLLLSDSGFYLCAGEGLRSHEQYFGPGTRLTVT.

V gene TRBV30 combines with J gene TRBJ2-1; 7 bases fit TRBD2. CDR1 is GTSNPN, CDR2 SVGIG, per germline (reference sequence). CDR3 size: 13 residues. V dropped 7 bases and J dropped 0; count of bases not matched to a gene: 3. The CDR3 DNA is TGTGCCTTACGGACTAGCTCCTACAATGAGCAGTTCTTC. This translates into CALRTSSYNEQFF.

The chain joins TRBV6-5 to TRBJ2-2; D gene ambiguous. The V end lost 6 bases, the J end lost 1 base, and 9 bases lay between the germline ends. Germline V CDR1 and CDR2: MNHEY, SVGAGI. The CDR3 covers 14 residues. CDR3 nucleotide sequence: TGTGCCAGCAGGCGCCTAGGGAACACCGGGGAGCTGTTTTTT. Residues: CASRRLGNTGELFF.

The rearrangement joins TRBV10-3 to TRBJ1-2; D not certain. Germline loops: CDR1 ENHRY, CDR2 SYGVKD. The V end lost 0 bases, the J end lost 6 bases, and 8 bases lay between the germline ends. The CDR3 loop spans 13 amino acids. CDR3 DNA sequence: TGTGCCATCAGTGAGTCCCCGGGAAATGGCTACACCTTC. Amino acids: CAISESPGNGYTF.

The chain carries TRBV20-1 and TRBJ2-7; TRBD1 matches 7 bases. Germline CDR1 DFQATT, CDR2 SNEGSKA (reference sequence). The CDR3 is made up of 14 amino acids. V trimming: 2 bases; J trimming: 4 bases; junction bases outside the gene matches: 8. This CDR3 reads CSARPRDSFYEQYF. CDR3 nucleotides: TGCAGTGCTAGACCCCGGGACAGCTTTTACGAGCAGTACTTC.

J is TRBJ2-3 and V is TRBV28, with unresolved D. CDR1 and CDR2 (germline): MDHEN, SYDVKM. The ends were cut back, 3 bases at V and 3 bases at J, with 10 bases in the middle. The CDR3 contains 14 residues. This CDR3 reads CASSLGGDTDTQYF. The CDR3, as DNA: TGTGCCAGCAGTTTGGGCGGCGATACAGATACGCAGTATTTT.